The 9 T cell receptor beta chains below all came from one sample that was sequenced in a study of human T cells and chemical hapten exposure. Each CDR3 protein is one row after TCRdb ran MiXCR on the RACE reads. The sample consists of about 40,000 distinct CDR3 sequences, approximately 3.5% of them appearing once. Sample time point: patch test 2, 6 weeks after DPC sensitization. The treatment: therapeutic diphenylcyclopropenone sensitization with weekly scalp DPC. The sequences come from whole blood, collected in connection with sensitization to the hapten diphenylcyclopropenone (DPC). The receptors shown here come from a man aged 35-49 years with alopecia areata. Some clones in this sample may be carry-over from other donors' samples.

This clonotype was recorded many times. The chain is built from TRBV4-3 and TRBJ2-1; the D gene is possibly TRBD2 (5 bases). The CDR3 is 16 amino acids. The ends were cut back, 0 bases at V and 4 bases at J, with 13 bases in the middle. CDR1 LGHNA and CDR2 YSLEER come from the germline V gene. The CDR3 region has the DNA TGCGCCAGCAGCCAAGATCCTAGCTCCACTTACAATGAGCAGTTCTTC. This encodes CASSQDPSSTYNEQFF.

This sequence joins TRBV3-1 and TRBJ2-7, with D uncertain. The CDR3 extends over 14 amino acids. Germline V gene lookup returns CDR1 LGHDT and CDR2 YNNKEL (reference sequence). Trimming took off 4 bases at V and 6 bases at J, with 16 bases between the two ends. The CDR3 DNA is TGTGCCAGCAGCCCCGTCGCGAGACTGGGCGAGCAGTACTTC. Translating it yields CASSPVARLGEQYF.

This clonotype was recorded at least ten times. The chain carries TRBV6-5 and TRBJ2-1, with 9 nucleotides matching TRBD1. The CDR3 covers 15 residues. From germline, CDR1 is MNHEY and CDR2 SVGAGI. Germline trimming cut 6 bases from V and 2 bases from J; bases unmatched to any gene: 5. The CDR3: CASRGTGGPYNEQFF. CDR3 coding DNA: TGTGCCAGCAGGGGCACAGGGGGCCCCTACAATGAGCAGTTCTTC.

This clonotype was counted at least ten times. The J gene is TRBJ1-2, the V gene TRBV7-9; no firm D call. The CDR3 spans 12 residues. V dropped 4 bases and J dropped 13 bases, with 16 bases sitting between them. Germline CDR1 and CDR2: SEHNR and FQNEAQ (reference sequence). The CDR3 sequence is CASSSIDRPPTF. CDR3 coding DNA: TGTGCCAGCAGCTCGATTGACCGACCTCCCACCTTC.

This clonotype was recorded many times. The J gene is TRBJ2-1, the V gene TRBV7-2; D is possibly TRBD1 (5 bases). Germline loops: CDR1 SGHTA, CDR2 FQGNSA. The CDR3 loop spans 18 amino acids. The V end lost 4 bases, the J end lost 2 bases, and 21 bases lay between the germline ends. CDR3: CASSSQGGRARTYNEQFF. The CDR3 DNA reads as TGTGCCAGCAGCTCGCAGGGCGGCAGGGCCCGGACCTACAATGAGCAGTTCTTC.

J is TRBJ2-1 and V is TRBV7-9, with 7 bases identical to TRBD2. The CDR3 length is 15 residues. V lost 3 bases and J lost 4; bases outside the gene matches: 6. The germline V gene encodes CDR1 SEHNR and CDR2 FQNEAQ (reference sequence). The CDR3 DNA sequence: TGTGCCAGCAGCTTTGCCCAGCGGGGATACAATGAGCAGTTCTTC. The encoded protein is CASSFAQRGYNEQFF.

This clonotype occurred many times. The chain carries TRBV9 and TRBJ2-6; 9 bases agree with TRBD1. The CDR3 runs to 19 residues. Germline V gene lookup returns CDR1 SGDLS and CDR2 YYNGEE. Germline trimming cut 2 bases from V and 0 bases from J; bases unmatched to any gene: 9. CDR3: CASSVLPGQGHSGANVLTF. The CDR3 nucleotides are TGTGCCAGCAGCGTCCTGCCGGGACAGGGCCACTCTGGGGCCAACGTCCTGACTTTC.

This clonotype appeared many times. V is TRBV4-2 and J is TRBJ2-5; D is possibly TRBD2 (5 bases). Trimming took 4 bases from V and 8 from J, leaving 17 bases between them. Germline V CDR1 and CDR2: LGHNA, YNFKEQ. The CDR3 is made up of 14 amino acids. The CDR3 sequence: CASSRYGGPETQYF. CDR3 DNA: TGTGCCAGCAGCCGGTACGGAGGTCCCGAAACCCAGTACTTC.

This clonotype was observed many times. This chain connects TRBV5-6 to TRBJ2-5; 12 nucleotides match TRBD1. CDR1 SGHDT and CDR2 YYEEEE come from the germline V gene. CDR3 length: 16 amino acids. V lost 4 bases to trimming and J lost 4 bases; unmatched junction nucleotides: 8. In nucleotides, the CDR3 is TGTGCCAGCAGCCGAGGGGACAGGGGGCGCGGAGAGACCCAGTACTTC. The encoded protein is CASSRGDRGRGETQYF.